This section outlines one T cell receptor beta chain sequence together with its context. The antigen remains undetermined. The sample originates from a study of T cell responses to AZD1222 COVID-19 vaccine. The repertoire was sequenced with immunoSEQ multiplex PCR; TCRdb's copy has only in-frame clones and lacks some. The data show tens of thousands of clones, with approximately 80% seen just once and about 12% held by the top ten. Study-level results: The study identified only a handful of AZD1222 recipients as seropositive at baseline. Following two doses of AZD1222, Spike-specific TCR breadth and depth rose. Nearly half of the spike-specific TCRs reportedly recognize variant regions that carry no mutations. There were mostly white British donors and more females than males, and clonal diversity was possibly underestimated.

The CDR3 has 14 amino acids. Deletions cut 0 bases from V and 6 bases from J, with 9 bases between. CDR1 is LGHNA, CDR2 YNFKEQ, per germline. This material consisted of peripheral blood, taken on day 0 of AZD1222 vaccination. The receptor's source is an adult in good health. The gene calls are TRBV4-2 and TRBJ2-1; unclear D gene. The CDR3 loop is CASSQESLLNEQFF. The CDR3 nucleotides read TGTGCCAGCAGCCAAGAATCACTACTCAATGAGCAGTTCTTC.